This record covers a single TCR beta chain. Its cognate antigen is unknown. Sequencing was performed with immunoSEQ multiplex PCR; in TCRdb, only in-frame clones are kept and a portion is missing. The top ten hold 4.5% of the sample, which has about 140,000 clones, roughly 89% seen once. Germline CDR1 reads SGDLS; CDR2 reads YYNGEE. This CDR3 has 17 residues. Losses at the gene ends were 0 bases for V and 8 bases for J; bases not matched to a gene: 10. The source of the sample is a study of cytomegalovirus exposure and HLA in healthy donors. On the study more broadly: In a later analysis, it was reported that the roughly 130 validation repertoires had been produced on the same platform as the roughly 700 repertoires belonging to the first cohort. Findings of the study overall: Cytomegalovirus association was assigned to 170 or so TCR beta chains. Three chains linked to CMV were shown in vitro to be specific for CMV antigens. Cytomegalovirus status, reportedly, was diagnosed with high specificity and sensitivity by the classifier.

The sample consisted of PBMCs. The V and J genes are TRBV9 and TRBJ2-1; 11 positions match TRBD2. This clonotype was sampled from a man between 18 and 35 years old in good health and CMV-seropositive. CDR3 sequence (DNA): TGTGCCAGCAGCGTAGGGAGGTTAGCGGGAGGGAAAGATGAGCAGTTCTTC. It yields the protein CASSVGRLAGGKDEQFF.